The TCR beta chain described here comes from a study of blood T cells in healthy people across ages. Points from the study as a whole: Per-million-T-cell TCR beta diversity fell roughly linearly with age.

The ends were cut back, 8 bases at V and 0 bases at J, with 11 bases in the middle. CDR1 MNHNY and CDR2 SVGAGI come from the germline V gene (reference sequence). The CDR3 runs 13 residues. Concerning this clonotype: Its antigen is unknown.

A sample-barcoded 5' primer and a J-beta primer mix were used in a second PCR of about 6 to 12 cycles. Unique molecular identifiers of 12 random nucleotides labeled each cDNA. TCRdb itself ran the 5' RACE reads through MiXCR, one entry per CDR3 protein. Among over 1,200,000 distinct CDR3 sequences, approximately 63% were seen once, and the ten largest hold over 6.5%. The chain recombines TRBV6-6 with TRBJ2-7; D gene unclear. Sequencing was done on a sample of blood. This clonotype was obtained from a man younger than 30 in good health. The CDR3 DNA sequence: TGTGCCAGCGGGATCACTTCCTCCTACGAGCAGTACTTC. It translates to CASGITSSYEQYF.